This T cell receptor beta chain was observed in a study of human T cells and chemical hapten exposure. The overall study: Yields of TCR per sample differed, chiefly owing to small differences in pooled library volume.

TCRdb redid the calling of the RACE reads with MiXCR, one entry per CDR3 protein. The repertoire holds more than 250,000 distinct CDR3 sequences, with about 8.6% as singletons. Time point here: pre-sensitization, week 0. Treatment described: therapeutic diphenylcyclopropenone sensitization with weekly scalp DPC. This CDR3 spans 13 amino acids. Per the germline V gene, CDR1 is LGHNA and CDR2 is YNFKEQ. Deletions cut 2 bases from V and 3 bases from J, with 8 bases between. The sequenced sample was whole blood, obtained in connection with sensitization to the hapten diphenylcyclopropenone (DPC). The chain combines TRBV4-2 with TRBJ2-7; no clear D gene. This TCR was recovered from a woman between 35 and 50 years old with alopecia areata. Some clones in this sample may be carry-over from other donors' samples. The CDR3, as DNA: TGTGCCAGCAGCCAAAACCAAAACTACGAGCAGTACTTC. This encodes CASSQNQNYEQYF.